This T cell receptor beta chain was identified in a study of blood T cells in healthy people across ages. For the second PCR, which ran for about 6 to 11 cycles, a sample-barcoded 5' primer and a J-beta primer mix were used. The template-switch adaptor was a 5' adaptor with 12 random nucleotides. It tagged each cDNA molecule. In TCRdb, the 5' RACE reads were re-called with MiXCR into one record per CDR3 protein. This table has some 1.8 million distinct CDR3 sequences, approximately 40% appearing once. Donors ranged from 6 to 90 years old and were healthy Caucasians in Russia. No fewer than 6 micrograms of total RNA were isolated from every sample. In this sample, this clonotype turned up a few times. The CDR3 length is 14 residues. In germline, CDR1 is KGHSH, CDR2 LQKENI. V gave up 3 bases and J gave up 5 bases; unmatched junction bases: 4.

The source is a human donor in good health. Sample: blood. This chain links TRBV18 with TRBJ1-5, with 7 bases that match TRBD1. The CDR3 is CASSPGTEDQPQHF. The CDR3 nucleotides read TGTGCCAGCTCACCCGGGACAGAGGATCAGCCCCAGCATTTT.